The clone carrying this TCR beta chain has only a few counts. Its antigen is undetermined. Molecules of cDNA were individually given unique molecular identifiers that were attached to them. TCRdb reprocessed the 5' RACE reads with MiXCR, giving one entry per CDR3 protein. The sample yields about 42,000 distinct CDR3 sequences, around 7% seen once. The sample originates from a study of early T cells in non-severe SARS-CoV-2 infection. In the study overall: Bulk RNA taken from unsorted whole blood was sequenced, leaving chains unpaired. Findings and limits, study-wide: Sequences matched to VDJdb favored anti-spike CD8 responses, while private and CD4 specificities were missed.

The CDR3 has 14 amino acids. V dropped 2 bases and J dropped 9; count of bases not matched to a gene: 5. Per the germline V gene, CDR1 is MGHRA and CDR2 is YSYEKL. The origin of this receptor is an adult who was a healthcare worker with PCR-confirmed SARS-CoV-2 infection or an uninfected control (not recorded which). The sample was whole blood. The V call is TRBV4-1, the J call TRBJ1-3; 9 bases are a match to TRBD1. CDR3: CASSQPTGGRTIYF. The DNA of the CDR3 is TGCGCCAGCAGCCAACCGACAGGGGGACGCACCATATATTTT.